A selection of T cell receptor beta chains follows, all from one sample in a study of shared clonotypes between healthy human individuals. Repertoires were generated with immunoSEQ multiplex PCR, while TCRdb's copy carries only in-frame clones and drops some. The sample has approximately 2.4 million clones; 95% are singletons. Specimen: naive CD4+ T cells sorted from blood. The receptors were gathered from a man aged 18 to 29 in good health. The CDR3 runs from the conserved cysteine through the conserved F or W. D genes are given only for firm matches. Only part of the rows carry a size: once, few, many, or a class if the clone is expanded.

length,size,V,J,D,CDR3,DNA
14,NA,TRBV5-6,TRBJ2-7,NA,CASSGGVGFYEQYF,TGTGCCAGCAGCGGGGGAGTGGGCTTTTACGAGCAGTACTTC
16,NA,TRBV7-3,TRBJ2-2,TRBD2,CASSPGSLADTGELFF,TGTGCCAGCAGCCCAGGGTCACTAGCGGACACCGGGGAGCTGTTTTTT
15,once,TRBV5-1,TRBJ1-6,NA,CASSPDYPYNSPLHF,TGCGCCAGCAGCCCTGACTACCCCTATAATTCACCCCTCCACTTT
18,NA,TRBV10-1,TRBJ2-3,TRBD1,CASSGPTPGTGGRDTQYF,TGCGCCAGCAGTGGGCCGACGCCTGGGACAGGGGGGAGAGATACGCAGTATTTT
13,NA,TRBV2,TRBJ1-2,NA,CASSQDSNYGYTF,TGTGCCAGCAGCCAGGACAGTAACTATGGCTACACCTTC
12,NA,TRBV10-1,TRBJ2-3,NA,CASREGADTQYF,TGCGCCAGCAGGGAAGGGGCAGATACGCAGTATTTT
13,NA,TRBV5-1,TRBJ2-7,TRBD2,CASSLLREYEQYF,TGCGCCAGCAGCTTGCTGCGGGAGTACGAGCAGTACTTC
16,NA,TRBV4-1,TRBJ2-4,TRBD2,CASSQEETSGKNIQYF,TGCGCCAGCAGCCAAGAGGAGACTAGCGGAAAAAACATTCAGTACTTC
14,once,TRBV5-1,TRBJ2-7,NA,CASSLGRSSYEQYF,TGCGCCAGCAGCTTAGGTCGCAGCTCCTACGAGCAGTACTTC
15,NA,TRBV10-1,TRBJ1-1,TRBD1,CASRLRDRVNFKAFF,TGCGCCAGCAGGCTCCGGGACAGGGTAAATTTCAAAGCTTTCTTT
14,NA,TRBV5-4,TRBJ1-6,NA,CASSLGGAMSPLHF,TGTGCCAGCAGCTTGGGGGGGGCGATGTCACCCCTCCACTTT
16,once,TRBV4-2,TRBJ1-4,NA,CASSQPTQVLNEKLFF,TGTGCCAGCAGCCAACCCACGCAGGTCTTAAATGAAAAACTGTTTTTT
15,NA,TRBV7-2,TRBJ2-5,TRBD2,CASSPRLAGAETQYF,TGTGCCAGCAGCCCCCGACTAGCGGGAGCAGAGACCCAGTACTTC
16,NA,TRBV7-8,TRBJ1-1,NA,CASSLALDPGRPEAFF,TGTGCCAGCAGCTTAGCTTTGGACCCTGGGAGGCCTGAAGCTTTCTTT
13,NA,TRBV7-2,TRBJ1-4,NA,CASSLGPGEKLFF,TGTGCCAGCAGCTTAGGGCCGGGTGAAAAACTGTTTTTT
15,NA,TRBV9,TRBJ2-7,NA,CASSVAPQLSYEQYF,TGTGCCAGCAGCGTAGCTCCCCAGCTATCCTACGAGCAGTACTTC
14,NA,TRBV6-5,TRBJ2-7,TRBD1,CASSTRDRGSEQYF,TGTGCCAGCAGTACCCGGGACAGGGGGTCCGAGCAGTACTTC
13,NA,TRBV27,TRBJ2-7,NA,CASSLSLSYEQYF,TGTGCCAGCAGTTTATCCCTCTCCTACGAGCAGTACTTC